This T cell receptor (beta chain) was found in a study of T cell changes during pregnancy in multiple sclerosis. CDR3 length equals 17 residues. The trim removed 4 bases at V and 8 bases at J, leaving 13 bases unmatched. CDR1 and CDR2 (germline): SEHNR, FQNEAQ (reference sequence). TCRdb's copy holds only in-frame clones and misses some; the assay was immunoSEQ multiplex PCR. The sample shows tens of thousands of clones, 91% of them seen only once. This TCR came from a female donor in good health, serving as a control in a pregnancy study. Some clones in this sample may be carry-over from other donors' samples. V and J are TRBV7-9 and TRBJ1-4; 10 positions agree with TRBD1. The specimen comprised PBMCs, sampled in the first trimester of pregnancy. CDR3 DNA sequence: TGTGCCAGCAGCTCGCGGACAGGGGGGACGATCGTCGAAAAACTGTTTTTT. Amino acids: CASSSRTGGTIVEKLFF.